The 9 T cell receptor beta chains below were found in one sample sequenced in a study of memory CD4+ T cells and cytomegalovirus serostatus. The sort gate was single viable CD3+CD4+CD8-CD45RO+ cells for memory CD4+ T cells. Produced via immunoSEQ multiplex PCR; TCRdb's table is partial and in-frame only. The sample has roughly 49,000 clones; 70% to 85% are singletons. The sequencing input was memory CD4+ T cells from blood. All receptors derive from an adult in good health and CMV-seronegative.

This chain connects TRBV4-2 to TRBJ1-5; D might be TRBD1 (6 bases). The ends were cut back, 2 bases at V and 4 bases at J, with 12 bases in the middle. This CDR3 spans 15 amino acids. Germline V gives CDR1 LGHNA, CDR2 YNFKEQ. The CDR3 region is CASSQWGAANQPQHF. The CDR3 bases are TGTGCCAGCAGCCAATGGGGGGCGGCAAATCAGCCCCAGCATTTT.

This clone appeared once. The V and J genes are TRBV7-9 and TRBJ1-1, with D possibly TRBD1 on 6 matching bases. CDR3 size: 16 residues. V lost 0 bases to trimming and J lost 3 bases, with 14 bases between them. CDR1 is SEHNR, CDR2 FQNEAQ, per germline (reference sequence). In DNA form, the CDR3 reads TGTGCCAGCAGCTTAGCCCTCACAGGGACCCACACTGAAGCTTTCTTT. Translated, it gives CASSLALTGTHTEAFF.

This rearrangement joins TRBV28 to TRBJ1-1; D not certain. Germline lookup yields CDR1 MDHEN and CDR2 SYDVKM. Trimming removed 2 bases at V and 8 bases at J, with 9 bases between. This CDR3 is built from 12 residues. The DNA for the CDR3 is TGTGCCAGCAGTTTAACGTGGAGGGAAGCTTTCTTT. Its translation: CASSLTWREAFF.

The chain combines TRBV19 with TRBJ1-1, with D possibly matching TRBD1 (5 bases). V shed 6 bases and J shed 10 bases, with 15 bases lying between them. The CDR3 totals 12 residues. Germline V gene data show CDR1 as LNHDA and CDR2 as SQIVND (reference sequence). Here the CDR3 reads CASRRGKETAFF. The CDR3 DNA sequence: TGTGCCAGTAGAAGGGGAAAGGAAACAGCTTTCTTT.

The J gene is TRBJ2-1, the V gene TRBV11-2, with D perhaps being TRBD1 or TRBD2 (5 bases each). CDR3 length: 15 residues. The V gene's germline CDR1 is SGHAT and CDR2 FQNNGV. The V end was cut by 1 base, the J end by 5 bases, with 12 bases between. The DNA for the CDR3 is TGTGCCAGCAGCTTAGCGCCGGGGACCAACAATGAGCAGTTCTTC. This translates into CASSLAPGTNNEQFF. The full variable domain, rest sourced from reference TRBV11-2 and TRBJ2-1, is EAGVAQSPRYKIIEKRQSVAFWCNPISGHATLYWYQQILGQGPKLLIQFQNNGVVDDSQLPKDRFSAERLKGVDSTLKIQPAKLEDSAVYLCASSLAPGTNNEQFFGPGTRLTVL.

V usage is TRBV7-2 and J usage is TRBJ2-5; possibly TRBD2 for D (7 bases). V was trimmed by 8 bases and J by 2 bases, leaving 15 bases between them. The CDR3 length is 14 residues. The germline CDR1 and CDR2 sequences are SGHTA and FQGNSA. In DNA, the CDR3 is TGTGCCAGCTCCCTGGAGGGGGGGCAAGAGACCCAGTACTTC. This encodes CASSLEGGQETQYF.

The rearrangement joins TRBV19 to TRBJ1-4, with D possibly being TRBD1 (5 bases). The CDR3 totals 14 residues. Germline CDR1 is LNHDA and CDR2 is SQIVND (reference sequence). V dropped 4 bases and J dropped 8 bases, with 14 bases sitting between them. The CDR3: CASSRAQGGEKLFF. The CDR3 bases are TGTGCCAGTAGTAGGGCGCAGGGAGGCGAAAAACTGTTTTTT.

The rearrangement links TRBV7-8 to TRBJ2-1, with 9 positions matching TRBD2. Germline V gene sequence: CDR1 SGHVS, CDR2 FQNEAQ. This CDR3 has 18 residues. V lost 0 bases, J lost 4 bases, and 10 bases stayed unmatched. DNA of the CDR3: TGTGCCAGCAGCTTAGCGACGGGTGGCCTAGCGGGATACAATGAGCAGTTCTTC. This gives the protein CASSLATGGLAGYNEQFF.

V is TRBV7-8 and J is TRBJ1-1; D is unclear. Trimming cost V 2 bases and J 1 base, with 23 bases left between them. The germline V gene has CDR1 SGHVS and CDR2 FQNEAQ. This CDR3 has 19 amino acids. CDR3 amino acids: CASSLFAGWGAISNTEAFF. The CDR3 DNA is TGTGCCAGCAGCTTATTTGCAGGCTGGGGAGCGATATCGAACACTGAAGCTTTCTTT.